What follows is one T cell receptor (beta chain) and its context. Using immunoSEQ multiplex PCR, the repertoire was profiled, and TCRdb retains in-frame clones only, with some absent. Seen here are about 58,000 clones, approximately 90% observed once, and the top ten hold more than 9%. The sample belongs to a study of PD-1 blockade in classical Hodgkin lymphoma. Germline CDR1 and CDR2: SEHNR and FQNEAQ (reference sequence). Trimming removed 3 bases from V and 11 bases from J; junction bases left unmatched: 16. This CDR3 comprises 16 residues. Every one of the patients relapsed after autologous stem cell transplantation (brentuximab vedotin exposure was variable).

The sequence was obtained from a human donor with classical Hodgkin lymphoma. V gene TRBV7-9 combines with J gene TRBJ1-1; 9 bases fit TRBD1. The specimen comprised peripheral blood mononuclear cells (PBMCs), sampled before the second cycle of nivolumab. CDR3: CASSLSLIQGASVAFF. The CDR3 DNA reads as TGTGCCAGCAGCTTGTCCCTCATACAGGGGGCGTCCGTCGCTTTCTTT.